This T cell receptor (beta chain) was recovered during a study of blood T cell repertoires in COVID-19. At the level of the study: Collection of acute and convalescent COVID-19 samples took place in the United States, Italy and Spain. Sources were T cells, B-cell-depleted T cells, or PBMCs; the material itself was cDNA or gDNA.

This CDR3 comprises 12 residues. The V gene's germline CDR1 is MGHDK and CDR2 SYGVNS. V was pared by 0 bases and J by 8 bases, with 7 bases between. Original handling: Nucleated cell number was recorded as an estimate derived from reference gene primer amplification. Data came from immunoSEQ multiplex PCR; TCRdb stores just in-frame clones and leaves some out. D and trimming were read from the DNA, whereas the V and J calls and clone size are those reported in that table. Of approximately 140,000 clones listed, around 87% were seen once; the top ten hold around 6.1%. The chain uses TRBV25-1 and TRBJ1-2; maybe TRBD1 (5 bases). Sequenced: peripheral blood. The TCR comes from a man older than 75 with acute or convalescent COVID-19. CDR3 sequence: CASSEYRGGYTF. DNA for the CDR3: TGTGCCAGCAGTGAATATCGGGGGGGCTACACCTTC.